Detailed here is one T cell receptor beta chain. Its cognate antigen is unknown. The sample belongs to a study of CD8+ T cells in alopecia areata. Study in general: Administration of oral tofacitinib to treated patients was at 5 to 10 mg twice daily.

The treatment here: oral pan-JAK inhibitor, 5-10 mg twice daily. Samples from alopecia areata patients were lesional scalp punch biopsies and peripheral blood. J lost 4 bases, V lost 0 bases, and 6 bases had no gene match. Germline V lookup: CDR1 MNHNS, CDR2 SASEGT. The CDR3 extends over 16 amino acids. Points from the study as a whole: Scalp sequencing captures resident alphabeta T cells of normal skin too.

The sequencing template was cDNA reverse transcribed from extracted RNA. Sequencing used immunoSEQ multiplex PCR; TCRdb keeps in-frame clones, though not all of them. The table records around 110,000 clones, 84% of them present only once. The V and J genes are TRBV6-1 and TRBJ2-7; TRBD2 aligns across 10 bases. The sample was CD8+ T cells sorted from blood, taken at week 24, from a patient treated with tofacitinib. The source is a human donor with alopecia areata. CDR3 sequence: CASSEARTSGPYEQYF. Written as DNA, the CDR3 is TGTGCCAGCAGTGAAGCGAGGACTAGCGGACCTTACGAGCAGTACTTC.